This TCR beta chain derives from a study of shared clonotypes between healthy human individuals. V was cut by 4 bases and J by 0 bases, with 14 bases left in between. CDR3 length: 16 residues. Germline CDR1 is SGHNT and CDR2 is YYREEE (reference sequence). Sorted-subset replicate PCRs used 150 to 200 ng of genomic DNA. This amount corresponded to 30,000 to 35,000 T cell genomes. The method was immunoSEQ multiplex PCR; TCRdb's version includes in-frame clones alone and lacks a portion of them. The table records a few million clones, approximately 93% of them present only once. This clone appeared a single time.

This receptor was identified in a man between 18 and 35 years old in good health. Some clones in this sample may be carry-over from other donors' samples. The gene calls are TRBV5-4 and TRBJ1-3, with unresolved D. Sequencing input: naive CD4+ T cells from PBMCs. As to subset: CD45RA+ positively selected. CDR3 DNA sequence: TGTGCCAGCAGCACTAGCCGGGCCCGCTCTGGAAACACCATATATTTT. This translates into CASSTSRARSGNTIYF.